This TCR beta chain appears in the sequencing data of a study of blood T cell repertoires in COVID-19. On the study more broadly: The United States, Italy and Spain were the sources of the acute and convalescent COVID-19 samples. Sources were T cells, B-cell-depleted T cells, or PBMCs; the material itself was cDNA or gDNA.

Trimming pared 1 base from V and 7 bases from J, leaving 7 bases between. Germline-derived CDR1 and CDR2 are MDHEN and SYDVKM. CDR3 length: 12 amino acids. Authors' methods: Reference gene primers were amplified, and this amplification served to estimate nucleated cell counts. TCRdb's table, derived via immunoSEQ multiplex PCR, lists solely in-frame clones and lacks some. V and J calls and clone size are as listed in that table; D and trimming were resolved from the DNA. The data contain 35,000 to 45,000 clones, 85% to 95% of them singletons. Material for sequencing was peripheral blood. The clonotype originates from a man in his forties or fifties with active COVID-19. The rearrangement joins TRBV28 to TRBJ1-1; a weak D match, TRBD1 (6 bases). The CDR3 here is CASSLFRGEAFF. CDR3 nucleotide sequence: TGTGCCAGCAGTTTATTCAGGGGTGAAGCTTTCTTT.